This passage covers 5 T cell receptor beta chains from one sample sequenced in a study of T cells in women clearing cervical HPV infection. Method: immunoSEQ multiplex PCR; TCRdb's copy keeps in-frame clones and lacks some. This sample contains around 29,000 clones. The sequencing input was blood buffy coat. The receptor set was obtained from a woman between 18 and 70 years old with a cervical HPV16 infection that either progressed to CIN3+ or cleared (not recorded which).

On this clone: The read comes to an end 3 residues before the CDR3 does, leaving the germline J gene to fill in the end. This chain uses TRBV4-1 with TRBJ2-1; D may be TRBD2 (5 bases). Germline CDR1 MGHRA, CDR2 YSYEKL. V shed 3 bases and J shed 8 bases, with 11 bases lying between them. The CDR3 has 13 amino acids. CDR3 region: CASSHPTGDEQFF. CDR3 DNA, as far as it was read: TGCGCCAGCAGCCACCCAACCGGGGATGAG.

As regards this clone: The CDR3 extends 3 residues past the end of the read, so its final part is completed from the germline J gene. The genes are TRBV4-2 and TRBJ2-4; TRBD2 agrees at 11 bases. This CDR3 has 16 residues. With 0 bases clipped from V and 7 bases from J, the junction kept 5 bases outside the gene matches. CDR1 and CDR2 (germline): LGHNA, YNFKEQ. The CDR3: CASSQDPASGGNIQYF. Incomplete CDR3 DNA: TGTGCCAGCAGCCAAGATCCGGCTAGCGGGGGGAACATT.

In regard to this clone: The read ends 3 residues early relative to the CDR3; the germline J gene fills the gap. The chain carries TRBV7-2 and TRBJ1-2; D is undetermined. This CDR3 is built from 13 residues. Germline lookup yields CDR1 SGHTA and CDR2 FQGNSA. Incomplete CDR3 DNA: TGTGCCAGCAGCTTAGTGCTGACTAATGAC. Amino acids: CASSLVLTND. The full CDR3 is CASSLVLTNDYTF.

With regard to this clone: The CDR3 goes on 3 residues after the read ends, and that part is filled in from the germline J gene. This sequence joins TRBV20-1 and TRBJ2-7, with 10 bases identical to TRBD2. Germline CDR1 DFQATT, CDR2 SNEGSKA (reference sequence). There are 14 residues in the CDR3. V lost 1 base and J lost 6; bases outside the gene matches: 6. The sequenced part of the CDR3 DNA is TGCAGTGCTAGAGTAAGCGGGAGGGAGGGCGAG. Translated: CSARVSGREGE. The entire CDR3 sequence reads CSARVSGREGEQYF.

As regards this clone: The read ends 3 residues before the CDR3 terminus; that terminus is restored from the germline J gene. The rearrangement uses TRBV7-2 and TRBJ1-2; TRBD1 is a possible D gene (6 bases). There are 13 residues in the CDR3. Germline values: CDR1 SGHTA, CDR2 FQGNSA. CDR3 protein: CASSQDSLRGYTF. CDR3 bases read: TGTGCCAGCAGCCAGGACAGTCTCAGGGGC.